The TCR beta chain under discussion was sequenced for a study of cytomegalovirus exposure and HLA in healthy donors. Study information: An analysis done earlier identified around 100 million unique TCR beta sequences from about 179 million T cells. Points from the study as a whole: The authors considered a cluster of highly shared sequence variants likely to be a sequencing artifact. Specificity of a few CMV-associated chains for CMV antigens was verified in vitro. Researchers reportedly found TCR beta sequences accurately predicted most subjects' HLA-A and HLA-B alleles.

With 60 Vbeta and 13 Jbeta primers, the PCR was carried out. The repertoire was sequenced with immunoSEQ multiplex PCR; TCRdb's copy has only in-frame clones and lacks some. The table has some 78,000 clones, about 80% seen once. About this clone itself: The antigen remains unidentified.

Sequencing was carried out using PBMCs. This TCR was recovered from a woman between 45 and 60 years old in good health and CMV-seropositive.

The CDR3 DNA reads TGTGCCTGGAGTCGGGACAGGGCGAATGGGGAGACCCAGTACTTC. Residues: CAWSRDRANGETQYF. The V gene is TRBV30, the J gene TRBJ2-5, with TRBD1 matching over 9 bases. From germline, CDR1 is GTSNPN and CDR2 SVGIG (reference sequence). The length of the CDR3 is 15 residues. The V and J ends lost 2 bases and 5 bases, in that order; junction bases with no gene match: 9.